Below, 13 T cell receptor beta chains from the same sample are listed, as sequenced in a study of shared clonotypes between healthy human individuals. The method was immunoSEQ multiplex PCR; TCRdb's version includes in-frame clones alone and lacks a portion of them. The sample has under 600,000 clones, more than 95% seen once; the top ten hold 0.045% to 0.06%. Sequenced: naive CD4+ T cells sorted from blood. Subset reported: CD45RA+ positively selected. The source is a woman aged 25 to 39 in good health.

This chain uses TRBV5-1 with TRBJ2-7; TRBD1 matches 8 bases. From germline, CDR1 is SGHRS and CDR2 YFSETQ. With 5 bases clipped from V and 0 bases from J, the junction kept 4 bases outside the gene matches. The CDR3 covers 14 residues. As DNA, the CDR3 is TGCGCCAGCAGTAGGGACAGGCCCTCCTACGAGCAGTACTTC. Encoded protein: CASSRDRPSYEQYF.

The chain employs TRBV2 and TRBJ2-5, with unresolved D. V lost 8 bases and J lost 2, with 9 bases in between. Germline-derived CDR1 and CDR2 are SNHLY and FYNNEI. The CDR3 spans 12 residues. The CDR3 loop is CASATEQETQYF. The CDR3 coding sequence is TGTGCCAGCGCGACGGAGCAAGAGACCCAGTACTTC. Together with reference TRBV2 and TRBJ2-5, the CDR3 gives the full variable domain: EPEVTQTPSHQVTQMGQEVILRCVPISNHLYFYWYRQILGQKVEFLVSFYNNEISEKSEIFDDQFSVERPDGSNFTLKIRSTKLEDSAMYFCASATEQETQYFGPGTRLLVL.

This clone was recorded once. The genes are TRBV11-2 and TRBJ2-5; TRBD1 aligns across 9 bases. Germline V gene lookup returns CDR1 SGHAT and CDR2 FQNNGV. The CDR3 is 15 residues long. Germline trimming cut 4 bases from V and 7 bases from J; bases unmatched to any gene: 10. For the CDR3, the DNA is TGTGCCAGCAGCTGGGTGGGACAGGGTGTACGGACCCAGTACTTC. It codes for CASSWVGQGVRTQYF.

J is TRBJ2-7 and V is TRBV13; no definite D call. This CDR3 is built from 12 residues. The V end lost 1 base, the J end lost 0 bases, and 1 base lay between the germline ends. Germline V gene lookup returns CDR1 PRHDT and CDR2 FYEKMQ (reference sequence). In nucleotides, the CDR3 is TGTGCCAGCAGCTTAGCCTCCTACGAGCAGTACTTC. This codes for CASSLASYEQYF.

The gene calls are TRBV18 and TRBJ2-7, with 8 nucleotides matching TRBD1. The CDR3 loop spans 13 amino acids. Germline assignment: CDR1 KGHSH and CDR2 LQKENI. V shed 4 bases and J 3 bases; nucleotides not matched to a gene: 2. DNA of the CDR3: TGTGCCAGCTCACAACAGGGGGGCTACGAGCAGTACTTC. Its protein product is CASSQQGGYEQYF.

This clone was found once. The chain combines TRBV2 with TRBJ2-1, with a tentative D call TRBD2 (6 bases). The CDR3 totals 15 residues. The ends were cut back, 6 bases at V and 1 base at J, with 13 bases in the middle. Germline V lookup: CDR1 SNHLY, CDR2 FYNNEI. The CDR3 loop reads CASRRVRDSYNEQFF. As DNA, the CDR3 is TGTGCCAGCAGAAGGGTGCGGGATTCCTACAATGAGCAGTTCTTC. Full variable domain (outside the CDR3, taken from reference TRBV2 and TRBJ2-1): EPEVTQTPSHQVTQMGQEVILRCVPISNHLYFYWYRQILGQKVEFLVSFYNNEISEKSEIFDDQFSVERPDGSNFTLKIRSTKLEDSAMYFCASRRVRDSYNEQFFGPGTRLTVL.

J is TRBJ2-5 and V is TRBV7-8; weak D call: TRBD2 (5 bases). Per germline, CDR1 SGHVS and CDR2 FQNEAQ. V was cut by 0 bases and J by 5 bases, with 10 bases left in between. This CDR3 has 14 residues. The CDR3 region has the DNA TGTGCCAGCAGCTTAGCGCGGCGGAGGGAGACCCAGTACTTC. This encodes CASSLARRRETQYF.

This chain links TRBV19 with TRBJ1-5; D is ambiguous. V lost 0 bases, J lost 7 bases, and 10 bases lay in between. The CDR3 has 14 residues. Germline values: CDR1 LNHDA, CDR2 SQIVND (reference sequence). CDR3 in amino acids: CASSIERAKQPQHF. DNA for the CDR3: TGTGCCAGTAGTATAGAGAGGGCCAAGCAGCCCCAGCATTTT. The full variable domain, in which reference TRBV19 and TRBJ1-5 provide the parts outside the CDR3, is DGGITQSPKYLFRKEGQNVTLSCEQNLNHDAMYWYRQDPGQGLRLIYYSQIVNDFQKGDIAEGYSVSREKKESFPLTVTSAQKNPTAFYLCASSIERAKQPQHFGDGTRLSIL.

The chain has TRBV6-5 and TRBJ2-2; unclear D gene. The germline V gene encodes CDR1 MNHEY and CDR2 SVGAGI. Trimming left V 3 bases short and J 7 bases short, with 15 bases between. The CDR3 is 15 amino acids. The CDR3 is CASSYQDQSHGELFF. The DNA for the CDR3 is TGTGCCAGCAGTTATCAGGACCAAAGCCACGGGGAGCTGTTTTTT.

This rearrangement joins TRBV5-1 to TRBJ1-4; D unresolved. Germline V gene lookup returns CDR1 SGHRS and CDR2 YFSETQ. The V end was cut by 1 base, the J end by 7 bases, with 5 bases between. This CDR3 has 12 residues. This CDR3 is CASSLPGEKLFF. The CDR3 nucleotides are TGCGCCAGCAGCTTGCCGGGTGAAAAACTGTTTTTT.

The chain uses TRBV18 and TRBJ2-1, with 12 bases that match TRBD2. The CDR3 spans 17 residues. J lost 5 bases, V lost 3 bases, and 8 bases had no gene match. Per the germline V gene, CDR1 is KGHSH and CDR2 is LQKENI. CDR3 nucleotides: TGTGCCAGCTCACCCTCCTCTTCTAGCGGGAGGGACAATGAGCAGTTCTTC. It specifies CASSPSSSSGRDNEQFF.

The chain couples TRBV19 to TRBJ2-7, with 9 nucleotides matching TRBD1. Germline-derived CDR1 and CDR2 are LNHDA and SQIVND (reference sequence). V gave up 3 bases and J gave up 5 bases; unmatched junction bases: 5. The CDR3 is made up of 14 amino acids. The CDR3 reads CASSINRGPHEQYF. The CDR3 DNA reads TGTGCCAGTAGTATTAACAGGGGGCCCCACGAGCAGTACTTC.

CDR3 protein: CASSFGPSTDTQYF. CDR3 nucleotides: TGCGCCAGCAGCTTCGGACCTAGCACAGATACGCAGTATTTT. The chain is built from TRBV5-1 and TRBJ2-3; D call uncertain. Trimming removed 2 bases at V and 0 bases at J, with 7 bases between. This CDR3 is built from 14 residues. Germline-derived CDR1 and CDR2 are SGHRS and YFSETQ.